The TCR beta chain described here comes from a study of spatial heterogeneity in lung cancer. TCRdb reanalysed the 5' RACE reads using MiXCR and keeps one entry per CDR3 protein. The sample has about 82,000 distinct CDR3 sequences; around 12% are singletons. Stated time point: sample taken at primary tumor resection. No cells were sorted before sequencing. The whole RNA sequenced was extracted from tumor, nontumor lung or frozen PBMC. The V end was cut by 8 bases, the J end by 6 bases, with 13 bases between. The CDR3 loop spans 13 amino acids. Per germline, CDR1 MNHNS and CDR2 SASEGT. The source was PBMCs, collected at surgery. The chain has TRBV6-1 and TRBJ2-2; D tentatively fits TRBD1 or TRBD2 (5 bases each). This TCR derives from a male donor with early-stage non-small cell lung cancer. The CDR3 nucleotides read TGTGCCAGCCGGGACCGCCCCTCCGGGGAGCTGTTTTTT. It codes for CASRDRPSGELFF.